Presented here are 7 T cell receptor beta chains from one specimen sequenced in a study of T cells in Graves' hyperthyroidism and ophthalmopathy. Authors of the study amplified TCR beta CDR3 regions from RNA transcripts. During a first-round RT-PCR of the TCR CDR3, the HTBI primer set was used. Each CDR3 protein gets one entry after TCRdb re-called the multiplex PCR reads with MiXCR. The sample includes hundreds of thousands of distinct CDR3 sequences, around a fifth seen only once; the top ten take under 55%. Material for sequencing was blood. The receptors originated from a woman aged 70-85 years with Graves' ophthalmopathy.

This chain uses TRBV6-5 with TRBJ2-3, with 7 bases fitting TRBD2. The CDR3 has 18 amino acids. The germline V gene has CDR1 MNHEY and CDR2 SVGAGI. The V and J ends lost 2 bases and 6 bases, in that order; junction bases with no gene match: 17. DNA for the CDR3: TGTGCCAGCAGTTACCTTTCGACAGTAGCGGGCGGACTGGATACGCAGTATTTT. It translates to CASSYLSTVAGGLDTQYF.

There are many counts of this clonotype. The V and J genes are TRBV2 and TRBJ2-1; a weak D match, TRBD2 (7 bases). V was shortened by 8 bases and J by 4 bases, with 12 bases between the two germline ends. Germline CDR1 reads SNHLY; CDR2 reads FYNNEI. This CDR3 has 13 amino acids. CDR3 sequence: CASSGGLYNEQFF. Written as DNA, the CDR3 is TGTGCCAGCTCCGGGGGGCTTTACAATGAGCAGTTCTTC.

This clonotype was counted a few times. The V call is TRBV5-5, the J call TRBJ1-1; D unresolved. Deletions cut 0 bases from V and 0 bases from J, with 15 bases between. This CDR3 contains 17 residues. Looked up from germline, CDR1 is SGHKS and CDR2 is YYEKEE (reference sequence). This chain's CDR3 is CASSLGLPTWVNTEAFF. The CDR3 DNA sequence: TGTGCCAGCAGCTTGGGACTCCCAACTTGGGTGAACACTGAAGCTTTCTTT.

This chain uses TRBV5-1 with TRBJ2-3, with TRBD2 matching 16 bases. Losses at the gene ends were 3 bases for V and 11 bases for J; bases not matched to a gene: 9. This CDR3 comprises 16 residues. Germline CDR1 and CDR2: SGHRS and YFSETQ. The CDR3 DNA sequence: TGCGCCAGCAGCTACTCCGGGACTAGCGGGAGGGAAGGGCAGTATTTT. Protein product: CASSYSGTSGREGQYF.

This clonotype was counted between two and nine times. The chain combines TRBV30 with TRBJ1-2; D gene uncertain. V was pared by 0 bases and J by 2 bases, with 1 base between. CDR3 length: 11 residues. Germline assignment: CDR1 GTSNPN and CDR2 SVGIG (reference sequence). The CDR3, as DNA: TGTGCCTGGAGTGTAAACTATGGCTACACCTTC. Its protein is CAWSVNYGYTF. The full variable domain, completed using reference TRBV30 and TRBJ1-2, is SQTIHQWPATLVQPVGSPLSLECTVEGTSNPNLYWYRQAAGRGLQLLFYSVGIGQISSEVPQNLSASRPQDRQFILSSKKLLLSDSGFYLCAWSVNYGYTFGSGTRLTVV.

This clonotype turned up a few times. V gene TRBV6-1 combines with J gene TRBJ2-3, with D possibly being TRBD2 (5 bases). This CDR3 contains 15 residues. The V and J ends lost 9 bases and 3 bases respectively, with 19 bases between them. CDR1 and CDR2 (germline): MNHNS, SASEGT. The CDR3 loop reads CARTLREGWTDTQYF. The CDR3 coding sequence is TGTGCCAGAACCTTGCGAGAGGGTTGGACAGATACGCAGTATTTT.

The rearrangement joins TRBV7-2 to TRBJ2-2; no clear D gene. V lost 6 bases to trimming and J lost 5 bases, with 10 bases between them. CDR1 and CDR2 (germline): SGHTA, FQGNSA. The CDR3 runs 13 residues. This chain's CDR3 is CASRPRSTGELFF. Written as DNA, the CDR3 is TGTGCCAGCAGGCCCAGAAGTACCGGGGAGCTGTTTTTT.